These 30 T cell receptor beta chains share one sample of origin, sequenced in a study of tumor-infiltrating lymphocytes in primary liver carcinoma. Out of unsorted whole blood came the blood RNA, and germline DNA was extracted as well. A primer in the constant region served to generate TCR beta cDNA from roughly 520 ng of total RNA. The TCR beta library was amplified through three nested multiplex PCR rounds in a modified ARM-PCR procedure. PCR rounds one and two used TRBV1-TRBV30 forward primers with a C-beta reverse primer for approximately 10 cycles each. TCRdb re-called the multiplex PCR reads through MiXCR, storing one row per CDR3 protein. There are about 310,000 distinct CDR3 sequences in the sample; almost 60% occur only once, and around 15% lies in the top ten. The specimen was peripheral blood. The origin of the receptors is a woman aged 30 to 39 with primary liver carcinoma and hepatitis B virus infection.

This clonotype occurred a few times. The chain joins TRBV4-1 to TRBJ2-1; 9 bases are shared with TRBD1. The J segment lost 10 bases and the V segment lost 1 base, leaving 11 bases of the junction unmatched. Germline V gives CDR1 MGHRA, CDR2 YSYEKL. This CDR3 comprises 16 residues. The CDR3 DNA sequence: TGCGCCAGCAGCCAAGCGGGGGACAGGGTCCGTAGGGAGCAGTTCTTC. Translated: CASSQAGDRVRREQFF.

This clonotype was found many times. V gene TRBV12-3 or TRBV12-4 combines with J gene TRBJ2-7, with 9 bases lining up with TRBD1. J was trimmed by 6 bases and V by 6 bases; bases with no gene match: 12. The CDR3 sequence is 15 residues long. The CDR3 nucleotides are TGTGCCAGCAGCTCTCTCGGGACAGGGAGCCTCGAGCAGTACTTC. Its protein product is CASSSLGTGSLEQYF.

Regarding this clonotype: Possible read error: a much larger clone is one base away. A read error is likely, as this CDR3 ends without the conserved phenylalanine or tryptophan. This chain uses TRBV4-3 with TRBJ1-3, with D perhaps TRBD1 (5 bases). Looked up from germline, CDR1 is LGHNA and CDR2 is YSLEER. The V gene lost 3 bases and the J gene lost 0 bases, with 15 bases spanning the gap. The CDR3 is 17 residues long. The CDR3 coding sequence is TGCGCCAGCAGCCACGTGCCCGGGACCGGCTCTGGAAACACCATATATTAT. Translation gives CASSHVPGTGSGNTIYY.

A remark on this clonotype: With a much larger clone just one base away, this may be a read error. In DNA, the CDR3 is TGCAGTTTAAGCATAGGCGCTGATGCTTTCTTT. Encoded protein: CSLSIGADAFF. The rearrangement uses TRBV29-1 and TRBJ1-1; D unclear. The germline gives CDR1 SQVTM, CDR2 ANQGSEA. The CDR3 is made up of 11 amino acids.

Details on this clonotype: It may be a read error: a sequence one base away is much more abundant. The CDR3, as DNA: TGTGCCAGCAGGACGGGACGGAGCACAGATAAGCAGTATTTT. This translates into CASRTGRSTDKQYF. The gene calls are TRBV6-5 and TRBJ2-3; D possibly matches TRBD1 or TRBD2 (5 bases each). This CDR3 comprises 14 residues. Germline V gives CDR1 MNHEY, CDR2 SVGAGI.

This clonotype was seen only a few times. The chain has TRBV6-5 and TRBJ2-7; 10 bases map to TRBD1. V lost 5 bases to trimming and J lost 1 base; unmatched junction nucleotides: 5. Germline CDR1 reads MNHEY; CDR2 reads SVGAGI. The CDR3 spans 15 residues. The CDR3 nucleotides read TGTGCCAGCAGTCAAGGGACAGGGGAATCCTACGAGCAGTACTTC. Translating it yields CASSQGTGESYEQYF.

Points on this clonotype: This likely comes from a read error, as the CDR3 has no conserved phenylalanine or tryptophan at its end. The rearrangement joins TRBV6-5 to TRBJ2-1; TRBD2 matches at 14 bases. This CDR3 is built from 17 residues. The trim removed 2 bases at V and 2 bases at J, leaving 2 bases unmatched. Germline CDR1 and CDR2: MNHEY and SVGAGI. This CDR3 reads CASSYGTSGSTYNEQFV. In DNA, the CDR3 is TGTGCCAGCAGTTACGGGACTAGCGGGAGCACCTACAATGAGCAGTTCGTC.

Of note for this clonotype: With a much larger clone just one base away, this may be a read error. The J gene is TRBJ2-7, the V gene TRBV6-5; perhaps TRBD2 as D (5 bases). Germline values: CDR1 MNHEY, CDR2 SVGAGI. Trimming removed 2 bases from V and 0 bases from J, with 14 bases in between. The CDR3 contains 16 residues. CDR3 coding DNA: TGTGCCAGCAGTTACGGGAGCTTGTACAGCTCCTACGAGCAGTACTTC. Amino acid sequence: CASSYGSLYSSYEQYF.

This clonotype was detected ten times or more. This rearrangement joins TRBV4-1 to TRBJ2-2, with D possibly TRBD1 on 7 matching bases. The CDR3 length is 12 residues. V shed 6 bases and J shed 14 bases, with 16 bases lying between them. Per germline, CDR1 MGHRA and CDR2 YSYEKL. The CDR3 spells CASRNRGGGLFF. The CDR3 nucleotides are TGCGCCAGCAGAAACAGGGGAGGAGGCCTGTTTTTT.

This clonotype was seen a few times. V gene TRBV10-2 combines with J gene TRBJ2-7; maybe TRBD2 (5 bases). Germline loops: CDR1 WSHSY, CDR2 SAAADI. CDR3 length equals 13 residues. The V end lost 10 bases, the J end lost 0 bases, and 13 bases lay between the germline ends. Written as DNA, the CDR3 is TGCGCCATGTCGAGAGGGCGCTCCTACGAGCAGTACTTC. Translation: CAMSRGRSYEQYF.

The V and J genes are TRBV28 and TRBJ2-1; tentatively, D is TRBD2 (6 bases). The CDR3 spans 17 residues. Per germline, CDR1 MDHEN and CDR2 SYDVKM. V lost 1 base and J lost 0, with 13 bases in between. The CDR3, as DNA: TGTGCCAGCAGTTTATATGCCCTAGCGAGCTCCTACAATGAGCAGTTCTTC. Protein: CASSLYALASSYNEQFF. Full variable domain (outside the CDR3, taken from reference TRBV28 and TRBJ2-1): DVKVTQSSRYLVKRTGEKVFLECVQDMDHENMFWYRQDPGLGLRLIYFSYDVKMKEKGDIPEGYSVSREKKERFSLILESASTNQTSMYLCASSLYALASSYNEQFFGPGTRLTVL.

As concerns this clonotype: The junction differs from germline at one of its ends, possibly a read error. The V gene is TRBV7-3, the J gene TRBJ2-3; D is uncertain. The CDR3 is 14 amino acids. CDR1 is SGHTA, CDR2 FQGTGA, per germline. The CDR3 is CVSSFAPSTDTQYF. The DNA for the CDR3 is TGTGTCAGCAGCTTTGCCCCTAGCACAGATACGCAGTATTTT.

The gene calls are TRBV6-6 and TRBJ2-5, with 7 bases identical to TRBD2. Germline CDR1 is MNHNY and CDR2 is SVGAGI (reference sequence). V gave up 2 bases and J gave up 6 bases; unmatched junction bases: 12. The CDR3 is 16 amino acids. Here the CDR3 reads CASSYGWDSGGKTQYF. CDR3 coding DNA: TGTGCCAGCAGTTACGGTTGGGACTCCGGGGGGAAGACCCAGTACTTC.

This clonotype occurred many times. The chain is built from TRBV12-3 or TRBV12-4 and TRBJ1-5, with 7 bases that match TRBD1. CDR3 length equals 16 residues. J lost 4 bases, V lost 2 bases, and 8 bases had no gene match. CDR3 loop: CASSLRSGQANQPQHF. The CDR3 DNA follows: TGTGCCAGCAGTTTACGCTCTGGACAGGCTAATCAGCCCCAGCATTTT.

This clonotype was recorded only once. With a much larger clone just one base away, this may be a read error. V and J are TRBV14 and TRBJ1-2; no reliable D call. Trimming cost V 0 bases and J 9 bases, with 11 bases left between them. Germline CDR1 is SGHDN and CDR2 is FVKESK. There are 13 residues in the CDR3. The CDR3 sequence: CASSQDRSRSYTF. Written as DNA, the CDR3 is TGTGCCAGCAGCCAAGACCGGTCCCGGAGCTACACCTTC.

In its sample, this clonotype was seen many times. The chain recombines TRBV10-3 with TRBJ2-3; D remains ambiguous. The germline gives CDR1 ENHRY, CDR2 SYGVKD. Trimming cost V 0 bases and J 2 bases, with 6 bases left between them. CDR3 length: 14 residues. As DNA, the CDR3 is TGTGCCATCAGTGAGTCGACCGCCACAGATACGCAGTATTTT. Translation gives CAISESTATDTQYF.

A remark on this clonotype: This likely comes from a read error, as the CDR3 has no conserved phenylalanine or tryptophan at its end. V and J are TRBV11-3 and TRBJ2-7; 8 bases map to TRBD2. CDR1 is SGHNT and CDR2 is YENEEA in the germline V gene. There are 15 residues in the CDR3. The CDR3 DNA is TGTACCAGCAGCTTAAGCGGGAGTCGTTTCTACGAGCAGTACATC. Translating gives CTSSLSGSRFYEQYI.

A few counts support this clonotype. This chain joins TRBV6-2 or TRBV6-3 and TRBJ2-2, with a weak D call TRBD2 (7 bases). The germline CDR1 and CDR2 sequences are MNHEY and SVGEGT. This CDR3 has 16 amino acids. The germline V and J ends were trimmed by 8 bases and 3 bases, with 19 bases remaining between them. This CDR3 is CASRLLGGRYTGELFF. The DNA for the CDR3 is TGTGCCAGCCGACTCCTGGGGGGGCGGTACACCGGGGAGCTGTTTTTT.

The genes are TRBV6-2 or TRBV6-3 and TRBJ2-1; D may be TRBD1 or TRBD2 (6 bases each). The germline V gene has CDR1 MNHEY and CDR2 SVGEGT. This CDR3 is built from 16 residues. Trimming removed 6 bases at V and 3 bases at J, with 18 bases between. CDR3 residues: CASRQDGGGGYNEQFF. The CDR3 DNA reads as TGTGCCAGCAGGCAGGACGGGGGCGGAGGCTACAATGAGCAGTTCTTC.

In its sample, this clonotype was seen many times. The chain uses TRBV29-1 and TRBJ1-2; D uncertain. Trimming took off 0 bases at V and 6 bases at J, with 14 bases between the two ends. The germline CDR1 and CDR2 sequences are SQVTM and ANQGSEA. The CDR3 has 14 amino acids. The CDR3 DNA is TGCAGCGTTGAAGATCCATTTTGGGGTGATGGCTACACCTTC. Translation: CSVEDPFWGDGYTF.

The chain links TRBV5-5 to TRBJ2-1; the D gene is possibly TRBD2 (6 bases). CDR3 length: 15 residues. Germline V lookup: CDR1 SGHKS, CDR2 YYEKEE (reference sequence). Deletions cut 4 bases from V and 7 bases from J, with 18 bases between. The CDR3, as DNA: TGTGCCAGCAGCCCACTCTGGGGTAGCGGAAATGAGCAGTTCTTC. Amino acids: CASSPLWGSGNEQFF.

This clonotype was recorded many times. The chain combines TRBV4-1 with TRBJ2-5, with D perhaps TRBD1 or TRBD2 (6 bases each). The CDR3 covers 13 residues. Germline values: CDR1 MGHRA, CDR2 YSYEKL. V dropped 8 bases and J dropped 4 bases, with 14 bases sitting between them. The CDR3 nucleotides are TGCGCCAGCGGGGGGCAGGGAGGAGAGACCCAGTACTTC. Its protein product is CASGGQGGETQYF.

Remarks on this clonotype: A much larger clone lies a single base off, so this may be a read error. The V call is TRBV6-1, the J call TRBJ2-1; 13 bases map to TRBD2. J lost 4 bases, V lost 6 bases, and 3 bases had no gene match. Per germline, CDR1 MNHNS and CDR2 SASEGT. The CDR3 consists of 15 residues. The CDR3 spells CASRGLAGRYNEQFF. The CDR3 DNA sequence: TGTGCCAGCAGGGGACTAGCGGGAAGGTACAATGAGCAGTTCTTC.

The chain uses TRBV19 and TRBJ2-6; D is unclear. Trimming took 2 bases from V and 0 from J, leaving 14 bases between them. Looked up from germline, CDR1 is LNHDA and CDR2 is SQIVND (reference sequence). The CDR3 has 18 amino acids. The DNA for the CDR3 is TGTGCCAGTAGTATAACAGCTCCCCCGTCCTCTGGGGCCAACGTCCTGACTTTC. Its translation is CASSITAPPSSGANVLTF.

This clonotype was detected many times. The rearrangement uses TRBV12-3 or TRBV12-4 and TRBJ2-1, with D perhaps TRBD2 (5 bases). The ends were cut back, 0 bases at V and 0 bases at J, with 9 bases in the middle. The CDR3 contains 16 residues. CDR3 nucleotides: TGTGCCAGCAGTTTAGCGCGGGCGTCCTCCTACAATGAGCAGTTCTTC. It encodes CASSLARASSYNEQFF.

The count of this clonotype is one. Its ends do not fully match the called genes, so a read error is possible. V is TRBV24-1 and J is TRBJ2-6; maybe TRBD1 (5 bases). This CDR3 has 15 residues. Germline assignment: CDR1 KGHDR and CDR2 SFDVKD. The CDR3 coding sequence is TGTGCCACCAGTGATTGGGGCTCTGGGGTCAACGTCCTGACTTTC. Translation: CATSDWGSGVNVLTF.

As concerns this clonotype: Possible read error: a much larger clone is one base away. The rearrangement links TRBV6-5 to TRBJ1-5; D uncertain. The V and J ends lost 5 bases and 10 bases respectively, with 15 bases between them. Germline loops: CDR1 MNHEY, CDR2 SVGAGI. This CDR3 spans 13 amino acids. CDR3 amino acids: CASSTDYQQPQHF. The CDR3 DNA follows: TGTGCCAGCAGTACCGACTATCAGCAACCCCAGCATTTT.

The genes are TRBV24-1 and TRBJ2-1; tentatively, D is TRBD1 (6 bases). The CDR3 has 14 amino acids. Germline V lookup: CDR1 KGHDR, CDR2 SFDVKD. V lost 3 bases to trimming and J lost 4 bases, with 9 bases between them. The CDR3 DNA follows: TGTGCCACCAGTGATCTCGGACAGTACAATGAGCAGTTCTTC. Translating gives CATSDLGQYNEQFF.

As for this clonotype: Since the CDR3 does not end with the conserved phenylalanine or tryptophan, this likely comes from a read error. V and J are TRBV30 and TRBJ2-1; no clear D gene. CDR1 is GTSNPN, CDR2 SVGIG, per germline (reference sequence). V lost 3 bases and J 8 bases, leaving 5 bases between the germline ends. The CDR3 is made up of 10 amino acids. This chain's CDR3 is CAWSGYEQFI. The CDR3 region has the DNA TGTGCCTGGAGCGGGTATGAGCAGTTCATC.

Details on this clonotype: A much larger clone is a single base away; this may be a read error. This chain uses TRBV12-3 or TRBV12-4 with TRBJ2-2; 8 bases are shared with TRBD2. Trimming removed 6 bases from V and 9 bases from J; junction bases left unmatched: 15. The length of the CDR3 is 16 residues. The CDR3 nucleotides are TGTGCCAGCAGGGAACCCGGGAGGGCCAGTACCAGGGAGCTGTTTTTT. It codes for CASREPGRASTRELFF.